Shown below are 23 T cell receptor beta chains from a single sample sequenced in a study of CD8 T cells in Susac syndrome. An input of about 0.45 to 1 ug of RNA was subjected to reverse transcription using random hexamers. Via MiXCR, TCRdb re-called the immunoSEQ multiplex PCR reads, giving one row per CDR3 protein. The sample carries under 200,000 distinct CDR3 sequences, 95% to 96% recorded once. Source material: CD4+ T cells from PBMCs. These receptors came from a human donor with Susac syndrome.

This chain uses TRBV5-1 with TRBJ2-5, with 12 nucleotides matching TRBD2. The junction had 3 bases not matched to a gene; V was cut back by 2 bases and J by 1 base. The CDR3 is 16 amino acids. CDR1 is SGHRS, CDR2 YFSETQ, per germline. The CDR3 nucleotides are TGCGCCAGCAGCTTACTAGCGGGAGGTAGCCAAGAGACCCAGTACTTC. It translates to CASSLLAGGSQETQYF.

This chain connects TRBV28 to TRBJ2-2, with D unresolved. The CDR3 has 14 residues. The V gene's germline CDR1 is MDHEN and CDR2 SYDVKM. The V end was cut by 6 bases, the J end by 1 base, with 9 bases between. The CDR3 spells CASRGSQNTGELFF. The CDR3 DNA sequence: TGTGCCAGCAGAGGTAGTCAGAACACCGGGGAGCTGTTTTTT.

The gene calls are TRBV20-1 and TRBJ2-4; D is unclear. The CDR3 runs to 10 residues. Germline V gene sequence: CDR1 DFQATT, CDR2 SNEGSKA (reference sequence). V lost 7 bases to trimming and J lost 7 bases, with 8 bases between them. The DNA for the CDR3 is TGCAGTGGATTTATGAACATTCAGTACTTC. Amino acid sequence: CSGFMNIQYF.

This clonotype has just one count. For the CDR3, the DNA is TGCAGCGTTGAAACTAGTAGCTACGAGCAGTACTTC. It translates to CSVETSSYEQYF. The chain uses TRBV29-1 and TRBJ2-7, with TRBD2 as a possible D gene (5 bases). Germline V lookup: CDR1 SQVTM, CDR2 ANQGSEA. CDR3 length equals 12 residues. V was cut by 2 bases and J by 3 bases, with 8 bases left in between.

The chain links TRBV7-3 to TRBJ2-1; 12 bases are shared with TRBD1. Looked up from germline, CDR1 is SGHTA and CDR2 is FQGTGA. This CDR3 is 17 amino acids long. Trimming cost V 2 bases and J 7 bases; bases outside gene matches: 9. CDR3 sequence reads: CASSLVSGTGGLNEQFF. CDR3 nucleotides: TGTGCCAGCAGCTTAGTCTCCGGGACAGGGGGCTTAAATGAGCAGTTCTTC.

V and J are TRBV11-2 and TRBJ2-6, with D perhaps matching TRBD1 (6 bases). The CDR3 has 15 amino acids. In germline, CDR1 is SGHAT, CDR2 FQNNGV. Trimming stripped 5 bases from V and 3 bases from J, with 11 bases between. The CDR3 protein is CASSLGQVGANVLTF. The DNA of the CDR3 is TGTGCCAGCAGCCTGGGACAAGTTGGGGCCAACGTCCTGACTTTC.

The rearrangement joins TRBV14 to TRBJ1-4, with D unresolved. The CDR3 is 14 amino acids. In germline, CDR1 is SGHDN, CDR2 FVKESK. With 0 bases removed from V and 4 bases from J, the gap between germline ends came to 6 bases. This chain's CDR3 is CASSQDLGNEKLFF. The CDR3 DNA is TGTGCCAGCAGCCAAGATCTGGGTAATGAAAAACTGTTTTTT.

This clonotype showed up just once. CDR3 nucleotides: TGCGCCAGCAGCTCCCGGTTGACTAGCGGGAGGCTGGATGAGCAGTTCTTC. Protein sequence: CASSSRLTSGRLDEQFF. This chain joins TRBV5-1 and TRBJ2-1; 13 nucleotides agree with TRBD2. The CDR3 totals 17 residues. J gave up 8 bases and V 3 bases, and 11 bases lay outside the gene matches. The V gene's germline CDR1 is SGHRS and CDR2 YFSETQ.

The V call is TRBV29-1, the J call TRBJ1-2; D call uncertain. This CDR3 region has 12 residues. Trimming removed 4 bases at V and 7 bases at J, with 13 bases between. Germline CDR1 reads SQVTM; CDR2 reads ANQGSEA. The CDR3 sequence is CSVVRPGGGYTF. CDR3 coding DNA: TGCAGCGTTGTTAGACCCGGCGGTGGCTACACCTTC.

The chain employs TRBV13 and TRBJ1-6, with 7 bases fitting TRBD1. Germline V lookup: CDR1 PRHDT, CDR2 FYEKMQ (reference sequence). CDR3 length: 17 residues. The ends lost 0 bases at V and 0 bases at J; junction bases unmatched: 2. Written as DNA, the CDR3 is TGTGCCAGCAGCTTAGGCGCAGGGGGCTCCTATAATTCACCCCTCCACTTT. Amino acid sequence: CASSLGAGGSYNSPLHF.

CDR3 amino acids: CASSPGPDRLGGYTF. The CDR3 DNA sequence: TGTGCCAGCAGCCCCGGGCCCGACAGATTAGGAGGCTACACCTTC. The chain uses TRBV7-2 and TRBJ1-2, with a possible D match to TRBD1 (5 bases). Germline V gene sequence: CDR1 SGHTA, CDR2 FQGNSA. The CDR3 is 15 amino acids. V lost 5 bases and J lost 8, with 21 bases in between.

The chain recombines TRBV20-1 with TRBJ1-4; 8 positions match TRBD1. V lost 5 bases and J lost 8; bases outside the gene matches: 7. Germline V gene sequence: CDR1 DFQATT, CDR2 SNEGSKA (reference sequence). The CDR3 is 13 residues long. CDR3 in amino acids: CSAGRQGREKLFF. In nucleotides, the CDR3 is TGCAGTGCTGGAAGACAGGGGCGGGAAAAACTGTTTTTT.

V usage is TRBV15 and J usage is TRBJ2-2; D not certain. Germline CDR1 reads LNHNV; CDR2 reads YYDKDF (reference sequence). The V end was cut by 2 bases, the J end by 7 bases, with 5 bases between. This CDR3 region has 12 residues. This CDR3 is CATSRRDGELFF. The DNA of the CDR3 is TGTGCCACCAGCAGACGAGACGGGGAGCTGTTTTTT.

This chain links TRBV5-1 with TRBJ2-1; tentative D call: TRBD2 (5 bases). The CDR3 contains 16 residues. Germline lookup yields CDR1 SGHRS and CDR2 YFSETQ. Trimming shortened V by 0 bases and J by 0 bases, and 10 bases separated the two germline ends. The CDR3 region has the DNA TGCGCCAGCAGCTTGGCCGGTGGGAGCTCCTACAATGAGCAGTTCTTC. It codes for CASSLAGGSSYNEQFF.

The chain links TRBV20-1 to TRBJ2-5; 9 bases are a match to TRBD1. Germline assignment: CDR1 DFQATT and CDR2 SNEGSKA (reference sequence). The CDR3 loop spans 14 amino acids. J gave up 5 bases and V 3 bases, and 7 bases lay outside the gene matches. The CDR3: CSAREDRGAETQYF. The CDR3 region has the DNA TGCAGTGCTAGGGAGGACAGGGGAGCTGAGACCCAGTACTTC.

J is TRBJ2-5 and V is TRBV7-2; possibly TRBD1 or TRBD2 for D (6 bases each). The ends were cut back, 1 base at V and 2 bases at J, with 11 bases in the middle. This CDR3 comprises 15 residues. Germline V gene lookup returns CDR1 SGHTA and CDR2 FQGNSA. CDR3: CASSLGRGGQETQYF. The CDR3 DNA sequence: TGTGCCAGCAGCTTAGGCAGGGGAGGACAAGAGACCCAGTACTTC.

This sequence joins TRBV21-1 and TRBJ2-1; whether TRBD2, the table's D call, matches the DNA was not checked. TRBV21-1 is termed a pseudogene. The CDR3 has 15 amino acids. The chain's CDR3 is CASSNGLANYNEQFF. The CDR3 DNA sequence: TGTGCCAGCAGCAACGGACTAGCCAACTACAATGAGCAGTTCTTC.

J is TRBJ2-5 and V is TRBV2, with 9 bases identical to TRBD1. V lost 5 bases to trimming and J lost 5 bases; unmatched junction nucleotides: 3. Germline lookup yields CDR1 SNHLY and CDR2 FYNNEI. The CDR3 contains 13 residues. The CDR3 DNA sequence: TGTGCCAGCAGTTCGACAGGGGGGGAGACCCAGTACTTC. This translates into CASSSTGGETQYF.

The chain carries TRBV7-9 and TRBJ1-1; D is perhaps TRBD1 (5 bases). The V gene lost 1 base and the J gene lost 5 bases, with 8 bases spanning the gap. Germline CDR1 and CDR2: SEHNR and FQNEAQ (reference sequence). The CDR3 loop spans 13 amino acids. This CDR3 is CASSLVRGTEAFF. The CDR3 DNA follows: TGTGCCAGCAGCTTAGTCCGGGGGACTGAAGCTTTCTTT.

This chain uses TRBV3-1 with TRBJ2-4; D may be TRBD2 (6 bases). V shed 0 bases and J shed 10 bases, with 13 bases lying between them. Germline values: CDR1 LGHDT, CDR2 YNNKEL (reference sequence). The CDR3 length is 14 residues. The CDR3 coding sequence is TGTGCCAGCAGCCAAGAGGGATACCGGGGGATTCAGTACTTC. Amino acids: CASSQEGYRGIQYF.

The genes are TRBV6-5 and TRBJ1-2, with a possible D match to TRBD1 (5 bases). The germline V gene encodes CDR1 MNHEY and CDR2 SVGAGI. Trimming cost V 10 bases and J 3 bases, with 18 bases left between them. There are 14 residues in the CDR3. For the CDR3, the DNA is TGTGCCACCAAGAGACCAGGGAACTACTATGGCTACACCTTC. This gives the protein CATKRPGNYYGYTF.

The chain recombines TRBV3-1 with TRBJ1-2, with a possible D match to TRBD1 (5 bases). Germline CDR1 reads LGHDT; CDR2 reads YNNKEL (reference sequence). V lost 6 bases and J 4 bases, leaving 12 bases between the germline ends. This CDR3 has 13 amino acids. In nucleotides, the CDR3 is TGTGCCAGCAGTCGAGGGGTTTCCTATGGCTACACCTTC. It is translated as CASSRGVSYGYTF. The full variable domain, rest sourced from reference TRBV3-1 and TRBJ1-2, is DTAVSQTPKYLVTQMGNDKSIKCEQNLGHDTMYWYKQDSKKFLKIMFSYNNKELIINETVPNRFSPKSPDKAHLNLHINSLELGDSAVYFCASSRGVSYGYTFGSGTRLTVV.

The rearrangement links TRBV12-3 or TRBV12-4 to TRBJ1-1; tentative D call: TRBD1 (6 bases). The ends were cut back, 5 bases at V and 0 bases at J, with 13 bases in the middle. The length of the CDR3 is 15 residues. The CDR3 DNA is TGTGCCAGCAGTCCATCAACAGGGCTGAACACTGAAGCTTTCTTT. It is translated as CASSPSTGLNTEAFF.